Shown below are 12 T cell receptor beta chains from a single sample sequenced in a study of early T cells in non-severe SARS-CoV-2 infection. TCRdb reprocessed the 5' RACE reads with MiXCR, giving one entry per CDR3 protein. In the table there are 40,000 to 60,000 distinct CDR3 sequences, around 7.7% of which are singletons. Input material: whole blood. These receptors were taken from an adult who was a healthcare worker with PCR-confirmed SARS-CoV-2 infection or an uninfected control (not recorded which).

This clonotype turned up a few times. The chain joins TRBV6-1 to TRBJ2-3, with 9 bases fitting TRBD2. V lost 1 base, J lost 2 bases, and 4 bases stayed unmatched. The germline V gene encodes CDR1 MNHNS and CDR2 SASEGT. The CDR3 has 16 residues. The DNA for the CDR3 is TGTGCCAGCAGTGAAGGGAGCGGGGGGCACACAGATACGCAGTATTTT. It specifies CASSEGSGGHTDTQYF.

The table lists this clonotype with many counts. The rearrangement links TRBV30 to TRBJ1-2; maybe TRBD1 (5 bases). The CDR3 extends over 12 amino acids. The germline V gene has CDR1 GTSNPN and CDR2 SVGIG (reference sequence). The V gene lost 0 bases and the J gene lost 4 bases, with 6 bases spanning the gap. CDR3 loop: CAWSVQGYGYTF. For the CDR3, the DNA is TGTGCCTGGAGTGTGCAGGGCTATGGCTACACCTTC.

This clonotype turned up a few times. The J gene is TRBJ2-3, the V gene TRBV30; D tentatively fits TRBD1 or TRBD2 (5 bases each). With 2 bases removed from V and 0 bases from J, the gap between germline ends came to 15 bases. This CDR3 comprises 16 residues. Germline CDR1 reads GTSNPN; CDR2 reads SVGIG (reference sequence). In nucleotides, the CDR3 is TGTGCCTGGAGTTTCCGGTGGGGGTGGAGCACAGATACGCAGTATTTT. Translating gives CAWSFRWGWSTDTQYF.

The chain employs TRBV27 and TRBJ2-7; tentative D call: TRBD2 (7 bases). Germline CDR1 and CDR2: MNHEY and SMNVEV (reference sequence). This CDR3 spans 14 amino acids. The germline V and J ends were trimmed by 3 bases and 2 bases, with 11 bases remaining between them. This CDR3 reads CASSLSGGPYEQYF. The CDR3 coding sequence is TGTGCCAGCAGTTTGTCGGGGGGCCCCTACGAGCAGTACTTC.

The V and J genes are TRBV4-1 and TRBJ2-3; 7 bases are a match to TRBD1. Germline V gene data show CDR1 as MGHRA and CDR2 as YSYEKL. The ends lost 0 bases at V and 2 bases at J; junction bases unmatched: 2. CDR3 length: 15 amino acids. In nucleotides, the CDR3 is TGCGCCAGCAGCCAAGAACAGGGGCACACAGATACGCAGTATTTT. Its protein is CASSQEQGHTDTQYF.

This clonotype was observed at least ten times. V usage is TRBV12-3 or TRBV12-4 and J usage is TRBJ2-3; D might be TRBD1 or TRBD2, each matching 5 bases. This CDR3 is built from 13 residues. Between the trimmed V and J ends, which lost 5 bases and 1 base, there was a span of 7 bases. The CDR3 spells CASSPGRTDTQYF. DNA for the CDR3: TGTGCCAGCAGTCCGGGACGCACAGATACGCAGTATTTT.

This clonotype was recorded many times. The V and J genes are TRBV3-1 and TRBJ2-1; TRBD2 agrees at 13 bases. CDR3 size: 17 residues. Germline V gene data show CDR1 as LGHDT and CDR2 as YNNKEL (reference sequence). With V trimmed by 0 bases and J by 7 bases, 6 bases remained unmatched. The CDR3 loop reads CASSQDVRTSGGNEQFF. CDR3 in DNA: TGTGCCAGCAGCCAAGACGTAAGGACTAGCGGGGGTAATGAGCAGTTCTTC.

This clonotype was observed many times. The chain carries TRBV20-1 and TRBJ1-4; D call uncertain. Trimming took 3 bases from V and 4 from J, leaving 9 bases between them. The CDR3 contains 13 residues. The V gene's germline CDR1 is DFQATT and CDR2 SNEGSKA (reference sequence). DNA for the CDR3: TGCAGTGCTAGTGGGCGGCTTAATGAAAAACTGTTTTTT. It codes for CSASGRLNEKLFF.

This clonotype was observed many times. The rearrangement links TRBV3-1 to TRBJ1-2; 7 bases map to TRBD1. The CDR3 has 15 amino acids. Trimming took 0 bases from V and 5 from J; bases not matched to a gene: 6. CDR1 and CDR2 (germline): LGHDT, YNNKEL (reference sequence). CDR3 DNA sequence: TGTGCCAGCAGCCAAGATCCGGGACAGCTATATGGCTACACCTTC. This sequence encodes CASSQDPGQLYGYTF.

This clonotype came up many times. The V and J genes are TRBV15 and TRBJ1-6; TRBD1 aligns across 8 bases. CDR1 and CDR2 from the germline V gene are LNHNV and YYDKDF (reference sequence). The V gene end was trimmed by 0 bases and the J gene end by 10 bases; junction bases not matched to a gene: 2. CDR3 size: 14 residues. CDR3 coding DNA: TGTGCCACCAGCAGAGACAGGGGGCAATCACCCCTCCACTTT. Its translation is CATSRDRGQSPLHF.

This clonotype was recorded many times. The rearrangement uses TRBV18 and TRBJ1-1, with D hard to call. The V gene lost 4 bases and the J gene lost 4 bases, with 16 bases spanning the gap. The CDR3 length is 15 residues. CDR1 is KGHSH and CDR2 is LQKENI in the germline V gene. The CDR3 spells CASSHGGIVGTEAFF. DNA for the CDR3: TGTGCCAGCTCACACGGCGGGATTGTTGGCACTGAAGCTTTCTTT.

This clonotype was detected only a few times. This chain links TRBV18 with TRBJ2-7; the D call may be TRBD1 or TRBD2 (5 bases each). The CDR3 runs to 13 residues. Trimming left V 5 bases short and J 5 bases short, with 13 bases between. The germline CDR1 and CDR2 sequences are KGHSH and LQKENI. CDR3 DNA sequence: TGTGCCAGCTCAACGGGACGAACAGACGAGCAGTACTTC. Translated: CASSTGRTDEQYF.